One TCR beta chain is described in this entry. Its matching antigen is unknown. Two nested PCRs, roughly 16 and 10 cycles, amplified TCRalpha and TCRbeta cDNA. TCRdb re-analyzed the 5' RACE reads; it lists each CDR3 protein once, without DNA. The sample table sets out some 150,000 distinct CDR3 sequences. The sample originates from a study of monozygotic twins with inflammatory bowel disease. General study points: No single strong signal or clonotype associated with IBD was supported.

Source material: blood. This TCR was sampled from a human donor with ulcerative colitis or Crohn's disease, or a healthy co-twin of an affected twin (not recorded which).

CDR3 sequence reads: CASSKNPNTGELFF. This sequence joins TRBV9 and TRBJ2-2. The germline V gene encodes CDR1 SGDLS and CDR2 YYNGEE. The CDR3 has 14 residues. Together with reference TRBV9 and TRBJ2-2, the CDR3 gives the full variable domain: DSGVTQTPKHLITATGQRVTLRCSPRSGDLSVYWYQQSLDQGLQFLIQYYNGEERAKGNILERFSAQQFPDLHSELNLSSLELGDSALYFCASSKNPNTGELFFGEGSRLTVL.